The rows below give T cell receptor beta chains drawn from one sample of a study of cytomegalovirus exposure and HLA in healthy donors. The method was immunoSEQ multiplex PCR; TCRdb's version includes in-frame clones alone and lacks a portion of them. Of 85,000 to 120,000 clones in the sample, approximately 80% were seen once. Sequenced: PBMCs. The receptor set was obtained from a man in his fifties in good health and CMV-seronegative. The CDR3 runs from the conserved cysteine through the conserved F or W. The D gene is left open where the match is weak. For some rows the clone size is stated as once, few or many, or as a class when expanded; others skip it.

clone size,J gene,V gene,D gene,CDR3 DNA,CDR3 protein
once,TRBJ2-5,TRBV6-5,TRBD1,TGTGCCAGCAGTTACGTCGGGACAGGGGATGAGACCCAGTACTTC,CASSYVGTGDETQYF
.,TRBJ1-1,TRBV9,TRBD1,TGTGCCAGCAGCGTAGACGGGACAGGGCAATGGACTGAAGCTTTCTTT,CASSVDGTGQWTEAFF
.,TRBJ1-6,TRBV5-4,.,TGTGCCAGCAGCTGGGAAAGGACGGGGGGTAGTTCACCCCTCCACTTT,CASSWERTGGSSPLHF
.,TRBJ2-1,TRBV5-6,TRBD1,TGTGCCAGCACCTGGGGGACAGTTAATGAGCAGTTCTTC,CASTWGTVNEQFF
.,TRBJ2-5,TRBV7-3,.,TGTGCCAGCAGCTCAGAACTAGCAGCGGAGACCCAGTACTTC,CASSSELAAETQYF
once,TRBJ2-7,TRBV14,.,TGTGCCAGCAGCCAAGGGGGGCTCTCCTACGAGCAGTACTTC,CASSQGGLSYEQYF
.,TRBJ1-4,TRBV7-9,TRBD1,TGTGCCAGCAGCTTAGTAGGGGGCGAGGGTGAAAAACTGTTTTTT,CASSLVGGEGEKLFF
.,TRBJ2-2,TRBV11-3,.,TGTGCCAGCAGCTTAGAAGACAGTCCGAACACCGGGGAGCTGTTTTTT,CASSLEDSPNTGELFF
few,TRBJ2-5,TRBV19,TRBD2,TGTGCCAGTAGGATCGGGACTACTCCTCAAGAGACCCAGTACTTC,CASRIGTTPQETQYF
.,TRBJ2-5,TRBV5-4,TRBD1,TGTGCCAGCAGCTACCCGGACAGGGGTGAGACCCAGTACTTC,CASSYPDRGETQYF
.,TRBJ1-5,TRBV27,.,TGTGCCAGCAGTTTCGGCCGGGGGGGCAATCAGCCCCAGCATTTT,CASSFGRGGNQPQHF
.,TRBJ1-1,TRBV6-1,.,TGTGCCACCCACCCCCTGAGATCTGAAGCTTTCTTT,CATHPLRSEAFF
.,TRBJ1-1,TRBV5-4,TRBD1,TGTGCCAGCAGCTTGGGGCAGGGGGAAGGTGAAGCTTTCTTT,CASSLGQGEGEAFF
.,TRBJ2-3,TRBV6-1,TRBD1,TGTGCCAGCGGGACCAGGGGGCGAGATACGCAGTATTTT,CASGTRGRDTQYF
.,TRBJ1-2,TRBV2,.,TGCGCCAGCGGGTACGGAGGGGATAACTATGGCTACACCTTC,CASGYGGDNYGYTF
once,TRBJ2-3,TRBV7-9,.,TGTGCCAGCAGCCAGGACACAGATACGCAGTATTTT,CASSQDTDTQYF
.,TRBJ2-5,TRBV6-1,.,TGTGCCAGCAGTGTGAGGAGTTTAGAGACCCAGTACTTC,CASSVRSLETQYF
.,TRBJ2-6,TRBV7-9,TRBD2,TGTGCCAGCAGCCCCGGGGAGGGTAACTCTGGGGCCAACGTCCTGACTTTC,CASSPGEGNSGANVLTF
.,TRBJ1-3,TRBV9,.,TGTGCCAGCAGCGTACTAACAGGTCAGGGAAACACCATATATTTT,CASSVLTGQGNTIYF
once,TRBJ1-1,TRBV11-2,.,TGTGCCAGCATGCCCGACAGGATGGGTGGTGAAGCTTTCTTT,CASMPDRMGGEAFF
.,TRBJ1-1,TRBV7-9,.,TGTGCCAGCAGCCCTACGAGGAACACTGAAGCTTTCTTT,CASSPTRNTEAFF
.,TRBJ1-2,TRBV4-1,.,TGCGCCAGCAGCCAAGATGCTGCGGGGGGCGCCTATGGCTACACCTTC,CASSQDAAGGAYGYTF
few,TRBJ1-5,TRBV15,TRBD1,TGTGCCACCAGCAGCCGACAGGGGACCGATCAGCCCCAGCATTTT,CATSSRQGTDQPQHF
.,TRBJ1-3,TRBV9,.,TGTGCCAGCAGCGTGGGGGCTGGCGACACCATATATTTT,CASSVGAGDTIYF
.,TRBJ2-6,TRBV7-8,.,TGTGCCAGCAGGCATATCACAGGGCTCTCTGGGGCCAACGTCCTGACTTTC,CASRHITGLSGANVLTF
once,TRBJ1-1,TRBV11-2,.,TGTGCCAGCAGCCTCCACGCCTGGGGCAACACTGAAGCTTTCTTT,CASSLHAWGNTEAFF
.,TRBJ2-5,TRBV7-9,TRBD2,TGTGCCAGCAGCCCGGGACTAGCGCCGGGGGAGACCCAGTACTTC,CASSPGLAPGETQYF
.,TRBJ1-1,TRBV7-9,TRBD1,TGTGCCAGCAGCTTAACCCCGACAGGGTGGGAGATCGCTGAAGCTTTCTTT,CASSLTPTGWEIAEAFF
.,TRBJ1-6,TRBV7-9,.,TGTGCCAGCAGCTTAGCGAGGTCGCCGGGAAGGAATTCACCCCTCCACTTT,CASSLARSPGRNSPLHF
.,TRBJ1-3,TRBV2,TRBD1,TGTGCCAGCAGGTGGGGACAGGGCTACTCTGGAAACACCATATATTTT,CASRWGQGYSGNTIYF
few,TRBJ2-3,TRBV9,.,TGTGCCAGCAGCCTTACGGACTCCTCTGATACGCAGTATTTT,CASSLTDSSDTQYF
.,TRBJ1-6,TRBV5-1,.,TGCGCCAGCAGCTTGGCCGGAGAAGTATTGGATTCACCCCTCCACTTT,CASSLAGEVLDSPLHF
.,TRBJ2-3,TRBV7-9,TRBD1,TGTGCCAGCAGCTTAGGAGGACAGGCAGATACGCAGTATTTT,CASSLGGQADTQYF
.,TRBJ2-1,TRBV5-1,.,TGCGCCAGCAGCCTTCGGACTCCTTCCTACAATGAGCAGTTCTTC,CASSLRTPSYNEQFF
.,TRBJ2-7,TRBV14,TRBD1,TGTGCCAGCAGCCAACTGGACAGGGGGGGATCCTACGAGCAGTACTTC,CASSQLDRGGSYEQYF
.,TRBJ1-5,TRBV19,.,TGTGCCAGTCTTGGCAGGGTAGGTCAGCCCCAGCATTTT,CASLGRVGQPQHF
.,TRBJ2-7,TRBV7-2,TRBD1,TGTGCCAGCAGCCCATGGGGGGGGACAGGGGACGAGCAGTACTTC,CASSPWGGTGDEQYF